Presented here are 22 T cell receptor beta chains from one specimen sequenced in a study of blood T cell repertoires in COVID-19. This table comes from immunoSEQ multiplex PCR, and its TCRdb copy is limited to in-frame clones, with some not included. The sample consists of under 20,000 clones, 90% to 95% of them appearing once. The sample comprised peripheral blood. These receptor sequences come from a human donor in a cohort sampled during active COVID-19.

V gene TRBV6-5 combines with J gene TRBJ1-1; D might be TRBD1 (6 bases). The CDR3 totals 12 residues. Germline V gene lookup returns CDR1 MNHEY and CDR2 SVGAGI. Trimming took off 6 bases at V and 7 bases at J, with 12 bases between the two ends. This CDR3 is CASSRGQNEAFF. CDR3 nucleotides: TGTGCCAGCAGCCGAGGACAGAATGAAGCTTTCTTT.

CDR3 sequence (DNA): TGTGCCAGCAGCTTAGCTGGAGGGGGCGACACCGGGGAGCTGTTTTTT. This encodes CASSLAGGGDTGELFF. This sequence joins TRBV7-6 and TRBJ2-2; a possible D gene is TRBD1 (7 bases). V was clipped by 0 bases and J by 3 bases, with 11 bases between them. CDR1 is SGHVS, CDR2 FNYEAQ, per germline. The CDR3 is 16 residues long.

The V call is TRBV7-2, the J call TRBJ1-6; TRBD1 might be the D (6 bases). Trimming pared 5 bases from V and 5 bases from J, leaving 10 bases between. This CDR3 comprises 14 residues. Germline values: CDR1 SGHTA, CDR2 FQGNSA. CDR3 coding DNA: TGTGCCAGCAGCCCGGGACAAAATAATTCACCCCTCCACTTT. This encodes CASSPGQNNSPLHF. Variable domain in full (rest from reference TRBV7-2 and TRBJ1-6): GAGVSQSPSNKVTEKGKDVELRCDPISGHTALYWYRQSLGQGLEFLIYFQGNSAPDKSGLPSDRFSAERTGGSVSTLTIQRTQQEDSAVYLCASSPGQNNSPLHFGNGTRLTVT.

This chain connects TRBV28 to TRBJ1-1, with D tentatively TRBD1 (5 bases). Trimming took off 3 bases at V and 7 bases at J, with 9 bases between the two ends. The CDR3 length is 12 residues. CDR1 MDHEN and CDR2 SYDVKM come from the germline V gene. The CDR3: CASSFGGLEAFF. The CDR3 DNA sequence: TGTGCCAGCAGTTTCGGGGGACTTGAAGCTTTCTTT.

The chain uses TRBV6-2 or TRBV6-3 and TRBJ1-2; the match to TRBD1 covers 7 bases. Germline V gene data show CDR1 as MNHEY and CDR2 as SVGEGT. V was clipped by 4 bases and J by 0 bases; unmatched bases: 8. CDR3 length: 16 amino acids. CDR3 sequence reads: CASSWMGQRANYGYTF. In DNA, the CDR3 is TGTGCCAGCAGTTGGATGGGACAGAGAGCTAACTATGGCTACACCTTC.

The rearrangement uses TRBV5-8 and TRBJ2-1; 8 bases are shared with TRBD1. The CDR3 is 14 amino acids. Trimming cost V 4 bases and J 7 bases; bases outside gene matches: 7. Germline CDR1 SGHTS, CDR2 YDEGEE. CDR3 loop: CASSPGQGWNEQFF. For the CDR3, the DNA is TGTGCCAGCAGCCCCGGACAGGGCTGGAATGAGCAGTTCTTC.

In nucleotides, the CDR3 is TGTGCCAGCTCACCACGGGAACAGGCCTTTTCTAACTATGGCTACACCTTC. Protein: CASSPREQAFSNYGYTF. The chain joins TRBV18 to TRBJ1-2; the D gene is possibly TRBD1 (5 bases). Germline V gene data show CDR1 as KGHSH and CDR2 as LQKENI. The CDR3 covers 17 residues. Deletions cut 1 base from V and 0 bases from J, with 15 bases between.

The rearrangement uses TRBV27 and TRBJ2-2; D is uncertain. Trimming removed 8 bases at V and 3 bases at J, with 16 bases between. Germline V gene sequence: CDR1 MNHEY, CDR2 SMNVEV (reference sequence). This CDR3 comprises 15 residues. The CDR3 nucleotides read TGTGCCAGCCATAAGATCCCCCCAGACACCGGGGAGCTGTTTTTT. Translating gives CASHKIPPDTGELFF.

J is TRBJ2-5 and V is TRBV5-4; TRBD2 matches at 12 bases. Germline V gene sequence: CDR1 SGHNT, CDR2 YYREEE (reference sequence). The CDR3 extends over 17 amino acids. The V gene end was trimmed by 0 bases and the J gene end by 5 bases; junction bases not matched to a gene: 8. The CDR3 protein is CASSLARLAGEQETQYF. The CDR3 DNA follows: TGTGCCAGCAGCTTGGCCCGACTAGCGGGAGAGCAGGAGACCCAGTACTTC.

This clone has a single count. The chain links TRBV5-1 to TRBJ1-1, with TRBD1 identical over 7 bases. After removal of 3 bases from V and 3 bases from J, the junction contained 2 bases not matched to a gene. Germline V CDR1 and CDR2: SGHRS, YFSETQ. The CDR3 contains 13 residues. The CDR3 protein is CASSSQGDTEAFF. For the CDR3, the DNA is TGCGCCAGCAGCTCCCAGGGGGACACTGAAGCTTTCTTT.

CDR3 sequence reads: CASSLSGSGIEAFF. CDR3 in DNA: TGTGCCAGCAGCTTAAGCGGGTCCGGGATTGAAGCTTTCTTT. The chain employs TRBV7-9 and TRBJ1-1; unclear D gene. The germline V and J ends were trimmed by 2 bases and 7 bases, with 14 bases remaining between them. Germline CDR1 reads SEHNR; CDR2 reads FQNEAQ (reference sequence). This CDR3 is built from 14 residues. Variable domain in full (rest from reference TRBV7-9 and TRBJ1-1): DTGVSQNPRHKITKRGQNVTFRCDPISEHNRLYWYRQTLGQGPEFLTYFQNEAQLEKSRLLSDRFSAERPKGSFSTLEIQRTEQGDSAMYLCASSLSGSGIEAFFGQGTRLTVV.

The rearrangement uses TRBV21-1 and TRBJ2-3; TRBD1, as called in the table, went unchecked against the DNA. TRBV21-1 is recorded as a pseudogene. The CDR3 consists of 18 residues. For the CDR3, the DNA is TGTGCCAGCAGCAAAAAAACTCCGTTGGGACAGGGGTCAGATACGCAGTATTTT. Translation: CASSKKTPLGQGSDTQYF.

This chain links TRBV4-2 with TRBJ2-7, with TRBD2 as a possible D gene (5 bases). V was clipped by 3 bases and J by 6 bases, with 12 bases between them. The germline gives CDR1 LGHNA, CDR2 YNFKEQ. This CDR3 has 13 amino acids. In DNA, the CDR3 is TGTGCCAGCAGCCAGTATCGGGAAGGCGAGCAGTACTTC. This gives the protein CASSQYREGEQYF.

V usage is TRBV19 and J usage is TRBJ2-1; D is possibly TRBD2 (5 bases). With 1 base removed from V and 12 bases from J, the gap between germline ends came to 16 bases. The V gene's germline CDR1 is LNHDA and CDR2 SQIVND (reference sequence). This CDR3 has 14 amino acids. This CDR3 reads CASSIGVGREGQFF. The CDR3 coding sequence is TGTGCCAGTAGTATAGGGGTTGGGCGAGAGGGGCAGTTCTTC.

The chain has TRBV5-6 and TRBJ1-4; TRBD1 matches at 9 bases. CDR3 length: 14 residues. After removal of 3 bases from V and 7 bases from J, the junction contained 4 bases not matched to a gene. Germline CDR1 and CDR2: SGHDT and YYEEEE. CDR3 region: CASSWTGASEKLFF. CDR3 DNA: TGTGCCAGCAGCTGGACAGGGGCGAGTGAAAAACTGTTTTTT.

The chain employs TRBV28 and TRBJ2-6; a weak D match, TRBD2 (6 bases). The CDR3 consists of 17 residues. Germline V gene sequence: CDR1 MDHEN, CDR2 SYDVKM. With 7 bases removed from V and 1 base from J, the gap between germline ends came to 17 bases. The CDR3 nucleotides are TGTGCCAGCACCCCGAGCGTGGGGGGTTCTGGGGCCAACGTCCTGACTTTC. Protein product: CASTPSVGGSGANVLTF. The full variable domain, rest sourced from reference TRBV28 and TRBJ2-6, is DVKVTQSSRYLVKRTGEKVFLECVQDMDHENMFWYRQDPGLGLRLIYFSYDVKMKEKGDIPEGYSVSREKKERFSLILESASTNQTSMYLCASTPSVGGSGANVLTFGAGSRLTVL.

This chain uses TRBV6-2 or TRBV6-3 with TRBJ2-7; D gene unclear. The CDR3 covers 13 residues. V was clipped by 6 bases and J by 2 bases, with 11 bases between them. Germline V CDR1 and CDR2: MNHEY, SVGEGT. CDR3 nucleotides: TGTGCCAGCAGCGCGCGGCGGCCCTACGAGCAGTACTTC. Protein product: CASSARRPYEQYF.

The V and J genes are TRBV30 and TRBJ2-1; 7 bases are a match to TRBD2. The CDR3 sequence is 14 residues long. V shed 5 bases and J 0 bases; nucleotides not matched to a gene: 4. Germline CDR1 GTSNPN, CDR2 SVGIG (reference sequence). The CDR3 region has the DNA TGTGCCTGGGAGCGGGACTCCTCCTACAATGAGCAGTTCTTC. This encodes CAWERDSSYNEQFF. Full variable domain (remainder filled in from reference TRBV30 and TRBJ2-1): SQTIHQWPATLVQPVGSPLSLECTVEGTSNPNLYWYRQAAGRGLQLLFYSVGIGQISSEVPQNLSASRPQDRQFILSSKKLLLSDSGFYLCAWERDSSYNEQFFGPGTRLTVL.

J is TRBJ2-1 and V is TRBV30; D might be TRBD2 (5 bases). The CDR3 spans 16 residues. CDR1 and CDR2 (germline): GTSNPN, SVGIG (reference sequence). Trimming removed 7 bases at V and 0 bases at J, with 19 bases between. Here the CDR3 reads CAYGRASMSSYNEQFF. In nucleotides, the CDR3 is TGTGCCTACGGGCGGGCCTCTATGAGCTCCTACAATGAGCAGTTCTTC.

The chain joins TRBV7-9 to TRBJ1-5; D call uncertain. V gave up 5 bases and J gave up 6 bases, with 8 bases separating them. Germline-derived CDR1 and CDR2 are SEHNR and FQNEAQ (reference sequence). The CDR3 length is 12 residues. Here the CDR3 DNA reads TGTGCCAGCAGCCTCGAGGGTCAGCCCCAGCATTTT. As protein: CASSLEGQPQHF.

The chain joins TRBV28 to TRBJ1-3, with 12 positions matching TRBD1. CDR3 size: 18 residues. CDR1 and CDR2 (germline): MDHEN, SYDVKM. Trimming cost V 2 bases and J 3 bases; bases outside gene matches: 8. CDR3 in amino acids: CASSLTPGQGAFGNTIYF. CDR3 coding DNA: TGTGCCAGCAGTTTAACCCCGGGACAGGGGGCCTTTGGAAACACCATATATTTT.

The chain uses TRBV5-6 and TRBJ1-1; 8 positions agree with TRBD1. CDR3 length equals 15 residues. From germline, CDR1 is SGHDT and CDR2 YYEEEE. V shed 4 bases, J shed 5 bases, and the junction held 10 bases outside the gene matches. The CDR3 DNA is TGTGCCAGCAGCAGTCGACAGGGGCTGAGGACTGAAGCTTTCTTT. Encoded protein: CASSSRQGLRTEAFF.